Below are 26 T cell receptor beta chains sequenced from a single sample in a study of blood T cell repertoires in COVID-19 (dated by TCRdb to 2019 to 2021). The library relied on the immunoSEQ multiplex PCR assay. TCRdb stores this immuneACCESS table with in-frame sequences only. Part of the clones is absent; in the studies checked, under half of the shortfall reflects unresolved V genes, and no reason is known for the rest. The sample table records roughly 280,000 clones; around nine tenths of these occur just once. The ten largest clones represent approximately 9% of the sample. The sample was peripheral blood. The receptors stem from a man aged 40-55 years with active or convalescent COVID-19.

The chain has TRBV24-1 and TRBJ1-5; TRBD1 might be the D (6 bases). The V end lost 4 bases, the J end lost 2 bases, and 14 bases lay between the germline ends. The CDR3 runs 16 residues. CDR1 is KGHDR and CDR2 is SFDVKD in the germline V gene. The CDR3 coding sequence is TGTGCCACCAGTGACTCGCGGGGGGGCGGCAATCAGCCCCAGCATTTT. Amino acid sequence: CATSDSRGGGNQPQHF.

V gene TRBV4-1 combines with J gene TRBJ2-3; 14 bases map to TRBD2. Losses at the gene ends were 4 bases for V and 3 bases for J; bases not matched to a gene: 9. The CDR3 covers 18 residues. From germline, CDR1 is MGHRA and CDR2 YSYEKL. CDR3 nucleotide sequence: TGCGCCAGCAGCCCGGTTAAGACTAGCGGGGGGGGAACAGATACGCAGTATTTT. Translating it yields CASSPVKTSGGGTDTQYF.

The rearrangement links TRBV6-5 to TRBJ2-7, with TRBD2 as a possible D gene (7 bases). The germline V gene encodes CDR1 MNHEY and CDR2 SVGAGI. CDR3 length: 15 residues. The V gene lost 5 bases and the J gene lost 3 bases, with 17 bases spanning the gap. The CDR3 sequence: CASSPGAGAGYEQYF. The CDR3 DNA sequence: TGTGCCAGCAGTCCCGGGGCGGGGGCAGGCTACGAGCAGTACTTC.

This chain uses TRBV19 with TRBJ1-4; D not certain. Germline-derived CDR1 and CDR2 are LNHDA and SQIVND (reference sequence). This CDR3 is 14 amino acids long. Trimming pared 10 bases from V and 2 bases from J, leaving 14 bases between. The CDR3: CATLRGGTNEKLFF. CDR3 bases: TGTGCCACCCTAAGAGGCGGCACTAATGAAAAACTGTTTTTT.

The chain combines TRBV15 with TRBJ1-4; TRBD1 matches 9 bases. This CDR3 is built from 14 residues. V lost 5 bases and J lost 3; bases outside the gene matches: 1. CDR1 and CDR2 from the germline V gene are LNHNV and YYDKDF (reference sequence). The CDR3 DNA follows: TGTGCCACCAGCGGGGACAGGGCTAATGAAAAACTGTTTTTT. Translation gives CATSGDRANEKLFF.

This chain uses TRBV11-2 with TRBJ1-6; D unresolved. The V gene lost 5 bases and the J gene lost 7 bases, with 18 bases spanning the gap. The germline CDR1 and CDR2 sequences are SGHAT and FQNNGV. This CDR3 is built from 16 residues. The CDR3 sequence: CASSPGWVEKNSPLHF. DNA of the CDR3: TGTGCCAGCAGCCCAGGCTGGGTCGAAAAGAATTCACCCCTCCACTTT.

This chain links TRBV7-3 with TRBJ2-1, with D possibly TRBD2 on 6 matching bases. This CDR3 is 16 amino acids long. Per the germline V gene, CDR1 is SGHTA and CDR2 is FQGTGA. V was pared by 2 bases and J by 0 bases, with 11 bases between. The CDR3 sequence is CASSLAGTHSYNEQFF. Here the CDR3 DNA reads TGTGCCAGCAGCTTAGCCGGGACTCACTCCTACAATGAGCAGTTCTTC.

J is TRBJ2-5 and V is TRBV5-6, with D maybe TRBD2 (6 bases). The CDR3 is 16 residues long. Per the germline V gene, CDR1 is SGHDT and CDR2 is YYEEEE. Trimming pared 4 bases from V and 5 bases from J, leaving 21 bases between. The CDR3 DNA reads as TGTGCCAGCAGCGAGGACGGGGGATCGGTTGGGGAGACCCAGTACTTC. Its translation is CASSEDGGSVGETQYF.

This clone appeared a few times. V gene TRBV4-1 combines with J gene TRBJ2-2; D remains unclear. This CDR3 has 15 residues. V gave up 1 base and J gave up 4 bases, with 10 bases separating them. Germline loops: CDR1 MGHRA, CDR2 YSYEKL. CDR3 loop: CASSQAQTITGELFF. CDR3 nucleotides: TGCGCCAGCAGCCAAGCACAAACGATCACCGGGGAGCTGTTTTTT.

The chain joins TRBV4-2 to TRBJ1-2, with D perhaps matching TRBD1 (6 bases). V was cut by 1 base and J by 7 bases, with 16 bases left in between. The CDR3 contains 15 residues. CDR1 is LGHNA and CDR2 is YNFKEQ in the germline V gene. The CDR3 DNA reads TGTGCCAGCAGCCAAGTTGGCGTCAGGGGCCCTGGCTACACCTTC. It specifies CASSQVGVRGPGYTF.

The chain combines TRBV7-2 with TRBJ2-2; possible D gene TRBD2, 6 bases. This CDR3 region has 15 residues. Trimming stripped 5 bases from V and 5 bases from J, with 15 bases between. CDR1 and CDR2 from the germline V gene are SGHTA and FQGNSA. The CDR3 loop reads CASSRTPAGTGELFF. The CDR3 nucleotides read TGTGCCAGCAGCCGTACACCCGCGGGAACCGGGGAGCTGTTTTTT.

The rearrangement links TRBV28 to TRBJ2-5; no definite D call. Looked up from germline, CDR1 is MDHEN and CDR2 is SYDVKM. The germline V and J ends were trimmed by 4 bases and 7 bases, with 10 bases remaining between them. The CDR3 has 12 residues. Written as DNA, the CDR3 is TGTGCCAGCAGTTCACCCCACGGGACCCAGTACTTC. It is translated as CASSSPHGTQYF.

This clone was found once. The chain has TRBV3-1 (or the pseudogene TRBV3-2) and TRBJ2-1; no definite D call. Germline V gene lookup returns CDR1 LGHDT and CDR2 YNNKEL (reference sequence). The CDR3 runs 15 residues. V was trimmed by 0 bases and J by 8 bases, leaving 14 bases between them. The CDR3 region is CASSQDRARSDEQFF. Written as DNA, the CDR3 is TGTGCCAGCAGCCAAGATCGAGCTAGAAGCGATGAGCAGTTCTTC.

V gene TRBV30 combines with J gene TRBJ1-5; no definite D call. The CDR3 consists of 13 residues. Germline CDR1 reads GTSNPN; CDR2 reads SVGIG (reference sequence). Trimming left V 0 bases short and J 7 bases short, with 10 bases between. CDR3 nucleotides: TGTGCCTGGAGTGTAAAACGGGAGCAGCCCCAGCATTTT. This sequence encodes CAWSVKREQPQHF.

The chain joins TRBV9 to TRBJ1-6, with 9 bases matching TRBD1. This CDR3 region has 15 residues. Trimming at V came to 5 bases and at J to 7 bases, leaving 7 bases not matched to a gene. Per germline, CDR1 SGDLS and CDR2 YYNGEE. The chain's CDR3 is CASRATGGPNSPLHF. CDR3 nucleotide sequence: TGTGCCAGCAGGGCCACAGGGGGCCCGAATTCACCCCTCCACTTT.

This clone has a single count. The chain uses TRBV28 and TRBJ2-1; perhaps TRBD1 as D (7 bases). The CDR3 contains 13 residues. Germline values: CDR1 MDHEN, CDR2 SYDVKM. Between the trimmed V and J ends, which lost 7 bases and 5 bases, there was a span of 12 bases. CDR3 residues: CASNAGTDNEQFF. CDR3 in DNA: TGTGCCAGCAACGCGGGGACAGACAATGAGCAGTTCTTC.

The chain links TRBV19 to TRBJ1-5, with 7 bases matching TRBD1. Germline V gives CDR1 LNHDA, CDR2 SQIVND (reference sequence). This CDR3 is built from 17 residues. J was trimmed by 1 base and V by 6 bases; bases with no gene match: 12. CDR3 in amino acids: CASSTLQGSASNQPQHF. The CDR3 nucleotides read TGTGCCAGTAGCACTCTACAGGGGTCGGCAAGCAATCAGCCCCAGCATTTT.

J is TRBJ2-1 and V is TRBV10-1; perhaps TRBD1 as D (7 bases). Germline values: CDR1 WNHNN, CDR2 SYGVQD (reference sequence). Deletions cut 1 base from V and 5 bases from J, with 15 bases between. CDR3 length: 16 residues. CDR3 coding DNA: TGCGCCAGCAGTGAGTGGGCGACAGGGAGGAACAATGAGCAGTTCTTC. Amino acids: CASSEWATGRNNEQFF.

Comments on this clone: The junction shows a germline mismatch at one end, possibly a read error. The chain is built from TRBV7-9 and TRBJ1-1; D remains unclear. This CDR3 comprises 12 residues. The germline V gene encodes CDR1 SEHNR and CDR2 FQNEAQ (reference sequence). The CDR3 coding sequence is TGTGCCACCAGCTACGGGGACACTGAAGCTTTCTTT. Its translation: CATSYGDTEAFF.

This chain joins TRBV4-1 and TRBJ1-3; D is unclear. The CDR3 runs to 17 residues. Germline CDR1 is MGHRA and CDR2 is YSYEKL. The germline V and J ends were trimmed by 2 bases and 0 bases, with 14 bases remaining between them. In DNA, the CDR3 is TGCGCCAGCAGCCAACCGGGATCCCTGAGCTCTGGAAACACCATATATTTT. Amino acids: CASSQPGSLSSGNTIYF.

The chain links TRBV7-2 to TRBJ1-2, with D perhaps matching TRBD1 (6 bases). Looked up from germline, CDR1 is SGHTA and CDR2 is FQGNSA. CDR3 length: 14 amino acids. V lost 6 bases and J lost 4, with 15 bases in between. CDR3 region: CASSSDSGFYGYTF. The CDR3 bases are TGTGCCAGCAGTTCGGACAGTGGCTTCTATGGCTACACCTTC.

The J gene is TRBJ2-2, the V gene TRBV9; 7 bases match TRBD2. Looked up from germline, CDR1 is SGDLS and CDR2 is YYNGEE. The CDR3 totals 16 residues. Germline trimming cut 4 bases from V and 1 base from J; bases unmatched to any gene: 7. The CDR3 DNA reads TGTGCCAGCAGCATTTCTAGCGGCCTGAACACCGGGGAGCTGTTTTTT. Residues: CASSISSGLNTGELFF.

This clone was found once. The chain uses TRBV6-5 and TRBJ1-2, with D tentatively TRBD1 (5 bases). Trimming removed 8 bases at V and 8 bases at J, with 18 bases between. CDR1 is MNHEY, CDR2 SVGAGI, per germline. This CDR3 is built from 13 residues. CDR3 residues: CASENHRRGGYTF. The CDR3, as DNA: TGTGCCAGCGAGAATCACAGGAGGGGCGGCTACACCTTC.

This chain connects TRBV5-1 to TRBJ2-2; 9 bases match TRBD2. CDR1 and CDR2 (germline): SGHRS, YFSETQ. CDR3 length: 17 amino acids. The junction had 11 bases not matched to a gene; V was cut back by 4 bases and J by 4 bases. The CDR3 reads CASSPLTGTSPTGELFF. CDR3 in DNA: TGCGCCAGCAGCCCCCTGACCGGGACTAGCCCCACCGGGGAGCTGTTTTTT.

The chain uses TRBV24-1 and TRBJ2-1; TRBD2 aligns across 15 bases. CDR3 size: 17 residues. J lost 7 bases, V lost 5 bases, and 8 bases had no gene match. Looked up from germline, CDR1 is KGHDR and CDR2 is SFDVKD. The CDR3 sequence is CATSAPGLAGGGNEQFF. In DNA form, the CDR3 reads TGTGCCACCAGTGCCCCGGGACTAGCGGGAGGAGGGAATGAGCAGTTCTTC.

The J gene is TRBJ1-2, the V gene TRBV11-3; TRBD1 is a possible D gene (6 bases). CDR1 and CDR2 (germline): SGHNT, YENEEA. Trimming removed 11 bases from V and 3 bases from J, with 13 bases in between. This CDR3 region has 12 residues. CDR3 loop: CALYPGDYGYTF. In DNA form, the CDR3 reads TGTGCCTTATACCCAGGGGACTATGGCTACACCTTC.